This TCR beta chain was obtained from a study of shared clonotypes between healthy human individuals (dated by TCRdb to 2019 to 2021). Background for the entire study: A few men and a couple of women, aged 18 to 49 years, made up the cohort. For each donor, CD4 naive and CD4 memory were each run on three plates, CD8 naive on two plates, and CD8 memory on one plate. The study deeply sequenced blood TCR repertoires of five healthy adults to estimate repertoire size and the extent of clonotype sharing between individuals. Different laboratories and diverse techniques were used to prepare libraries and sequence TCR repertoires, to increase sequencing depth and limit assay-specific biases. Leukapheresis yielded between about 0.94 and 9 billion PBMCs per donor. Points the paper makes about the study in general: Compared with non-shared clonotypes, clonotypes shared by all four sorted-subset donors had higher generation probabilities. Rarefaction of sorted-subset datasets indicated incomplete sequencing despite the large sequencing depth. Sharing across a handful of donors was observed for approximately 5% of naive CD4, over 3% of naive CD8, 2.3% of memory CD4, and 0.4% of memory CD8 clonotypes. Sampling was restricted to blood, and TCR repertoires in tissue are likely to differ from TCR repertoires in blood. Pairwise subsampling indicated that sequencing depth was expected to affect the degree of clonotype sharing among donors. The small number of donors limited the genetic and exposure-history diversity represented. Naive subsets generally had larger estimated clonotype richness than memory subsets did.

For the CD8 naive samples, CD45RO-negative cells were positively selected for CCR7, yielding a CD45RA+CCR7+ population from which TemRA cells were excluded. The donors were healthy, HIV-negative adults who had no recently reported acute infections or vaccinations. Every donor was a Caucasian adult residing in Nashville, Tennessee, USA. Blood was obtained by leukapheresis, after which PBMCs were separated by Ficoll-Histopaque density gradient centrifugation and cryopreserved in liquid nitrogen vapor phase. Purity and quantity of every magnetically sorted T cell population were checked by analytical flow cytometry. From each sorted fraction, genomic DNA was isolated and quantified by UV absorbance on a Nanodrop 2000c. Looking up the germline V gene (reference sequence) yields CDR1 SGHKS and CDR2 YYEKEE. The cysteine opens and the phenylalanine closes a CDR3 of 16 amino acids. The sequence is cut down to CDR3 DNA, 48 bases in frame from base 1. V was cut back by 4 bases and J by 4 bases, leaving a gap of 15 bases between them.

TCR CDR3 regions were amplified from genomic DNA by multiplex PCR using the deep immunoSEQ assay. For each cell subset, the extracted genomic DNA was distributed evenly across all wells of several immunoSEQ 96-well plates, and each plate served as one replicate. Each replicate PCR for sorted subsets received around 200 ng genomic DNA, equal to roughly 30,000 T cell genomes. The purified libraries were quantified using a Qubit 3.0 fluorometer, sized with a Bioanalyzer 2100, and then quantified again using the KAPA Library Quantification kit. A separate single-read 150-cycle Illumina NextSeq 550 flow cell was used to sequence each immunoSEQ 96-well plate. Per the original workflow: Because only junctional sequences without quality scores were contained in the immunoSEQ output, filtering matching that applied to full-length reads could not be performed. Sequences were annotated with PyIR, a Python wrapper for IgBLAST v1.9, using IMGT germline references to assign V/J genes and CDR3. Reads with weak V/J assignments (E-value above 1e-6), missing CDR3, stop codons, out-of-frame junctions, or ambiguous translated residues were removed. V3J clonotypes were defined as sequences sharing the same inferred V gene, J gene, and CDR3 amino acid sequence. To compute the percentage overlap between repertoires, the number of shared unique clonotypes was divided by the size of the smaller repertoire. Repertoire richness was assessed with RTK rarefaction, the Chao1 estimator, and Recon v2.1 estimates of unobserved clonotypes. Generation probabilities were computed with OLGA for all TCRbeta clonotypes obtained by the gDNA method from several donors. TCRdb limited this immuneACCESS table to in-frame rearrangements with V and J called. A share of clones is missing; checked studies link under half to unresolved V genes, and the rest is unexplained. V, J and clone size are those of that table, while D and trimming were read from the DNA. The sample table lists some 2,000,000 clones, approximately 94% of them with a count of one. The top ten constitute about 1.1% of the sample.

Concerning this clone: Which antigen it targets is not known. Per-base qualities were not stored, and no clone one base away is much larger.

This clonotype was sampled from a man aged 18 to 30 in good health. Sequencing input: naive CD8+ T cells sorted from blood. Explained via the paper, the cell subset or site label denotes: CD45RA+CCR7+. The sequence is built from TRBV5-5 and TRBJ2-6, with the D gene call left open. CDR3 protein: CASSDPWESGANVLTF. The DNA reads TGTGCCAGCAGCGACCCATGGGAATCAGGGGCCAACGTCCTGACTTTC.